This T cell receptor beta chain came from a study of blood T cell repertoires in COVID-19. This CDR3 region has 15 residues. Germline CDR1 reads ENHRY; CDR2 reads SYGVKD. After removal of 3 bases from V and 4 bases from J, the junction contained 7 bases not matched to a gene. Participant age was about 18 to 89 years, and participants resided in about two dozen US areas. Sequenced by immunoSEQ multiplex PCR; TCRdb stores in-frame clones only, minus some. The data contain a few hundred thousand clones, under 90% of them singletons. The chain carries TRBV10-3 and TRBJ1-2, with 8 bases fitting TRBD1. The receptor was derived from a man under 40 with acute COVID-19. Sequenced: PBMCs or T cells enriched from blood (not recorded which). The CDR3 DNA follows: TGTGCCATCAGTGATGGGGGGGACAGGTCCTATGGCTACACCTTC. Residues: CAISDGGDRSYGYTF.